The 31 T cell receptor beta chains below come from one sample, sequenced in a study of cytotoxic CD8 clonotypes in ibrutinib-treated CLL. The assay was immunoSEQ multiplex PCR, and TCRdb's table has in-frame clones only and misses some. The repertoire holds around 50,000 clones, with roughly 57% as singletons. The source was PBMCs, collected after 24 months of ibrutinib treatment. The receptors were sampled from a human donor with chronic lymphocytic leukemia.

The V and J genes are TRBV25-1 and TRBJ1-4; 7 nucleotides agree with TRBD1. This CDR3 is 16 amino acids long. Germline CDR1 reads MGHDK; CDR2 reads SYGVNS. V lost 3 bases and J lost 0; bases outside the gene matches: 4. Here the CDR3 reads CASSEGGTATNEKLFF. The CDR3 nucleotides are TGTGCCAGCAGTGAGGGTGGGACAGCAACTAATGAAAAACTGTTTTTT.

The chain has TRBV6-1 and TRBJ1-2; TRBD1 is a possible D gene (5 bases). The germline V and J ends were trimmed by 11 bases and 4 bases, with 17 bases remaining between them. The CDR3 runs 13 residues. The germline gives CDR1 MNHNS, CDR2 SASEGT. The CDR3 here is CASQVGGLYGYTF. The CDR3 bases are TGTGCCTCCCAGGTCGGGGGACTCTATGGCTACACCTTC.

The V call is TRBV6-5, the J call TRBJ2-3; 8 nucleotides line up with TRBD1. Per the germline V gene, CDR1 is MNHEY and CDR2 is SVGAGI. The CDR3 runs 14 residues. V gave up 2 bases and J gave up 5 bases; unmatched junction bases: 3. DNA of the CDR3: TGTGCCAGCAGTTACCGGACAGGGATAGATACGCAGTATTTT. As protein: CASSYRTGIDTQYF.

The chain links TRBV12-5 to TRBJ1-5, with D maybe TRBD1 (5 bases). Germline assignment: CDR1 LGHNT and CDR2 FRNRAP. Trimming removed 2 bases at V and 5 bases at J, with 10 bases between. CDR3 length: 14 residues. CDR3 sequence (DNA): TGTGCTAGTGGTTTGAGGCAGGGCCATCAGCCCCAGCATTTT. Its translation is CASGLRQGHQPQHF. The full variable domain, completed using reference TRBV12-5 and TRBJ1-5, is DARVTQTPRHKVTEMGQEVTMRCQPILGHNTVFWYRQTMMQGLELLAYFRNRAPLDDSGMPKDRFSAEMPDATLATLKIQPSEPRDSAVYFCASGLRQGHQPQHFGDGTRLSIL.

J is TRBJ1-5 and V is TRBV21-1. TRBV21-1 constitutes a pseudogene. This CDR3 is 15 amino acids long. The CDR3: CASSKPGGNNQPQHF. The CDR3 DNA is TGTGCCAGCAGCAAACCGGGGGGGAACAATCAGCCCCAGCATTTT.

This chain joins TRBV6-1 and TRBJ1-2; D remains unclear. Looked up from germline, CDR1 is MNHNS and CDR2 is SASEGT. V lost 4 bases, J lost 4 bases, and 10 bases lay in between. The length of the CDR3 is 13 residues. The CDR3 region is CASSVGNLYGYTF. CDR3 DNA: TGTGCCAGCAGTGTTGGAAACCTCTATGGCTACACCTTC.

V and J are TRBV6-1 and TRBJ2-3; TRBD2 matches 8 bases. Germline CDR1 MNHNS, CDR2 SASEGT. V dropped 2 bases and J dropped 4; count of bases not matched to a gene: 5. The CDR3 extends over 15 amino acids. This chain's CDR3 is CASSEPGGQADTQYF. The CDR3 bases are TGTGCCAGCAGTGAACCGGGGGGGCAGGCAGATACGCAGTATTTT.

The rearrangement links TRBV29-1 to TRBJ2-5; 8 nucleotides agree with TRBD2. Losses at the gene ends were 7 bases for V and 3 bases for J; bases not matched to a gene: 4. Germline-derived CDR1 and CDR2 are SQVTM and ANQGSEA. The CDR3 contains 12 residues. In DNA form, the CDR3 reads TGCAGCGCCAGAGCGGGGGAAGAGACCCAGTACTTC. Translation gives CSARAGEETQYF.

This rearrangement joins TRBV5-6 to TRBJ1-2; D is possibly TRBD1 (5 bases). CDR3 size: 14 residues. The germline V gene has CDR1 SGHDT and CDR2 YYEEEE. Trimming cost V 3 bases and J 3 bases, with 12 bases left between them. CDR3 sequence (DNA): TGTGCCAGCAGCTCGACCGACAGCTACTATGGCTACACCTTC. Protein product: CASSSTDSYYGYTF. Complete variable domain (other parts from reference TRBV5-6 and TRBJ1-2): DAGVTQSPTHLIKTRGQQVTLRCSPKSGHDTVSWYQQALGQGPQFIFQYYEEEERQRGNFPDRFSGHQFPNYSSELNVNALLLGDSALYLCASSSTDSYYGYTFGSGTRLTVV.

This clone was seen a single time. The chain uses TRBV6-5 and TRBJ2-7; D is unclear. The CDR3 runs to 15 residues. Per germline, CDR1 MNHEY and CDR2 SVGAGI. V was trimmed by 2 bases and J by 7 bases, leaving 18 bases between them. The CDR3 protein is CASSYTAVPSKEQYF. In DNA, the CDR3 is TGTGCCAGCAGTTACACCGCAGTACCCTCTAAGGAGCAGTACTTC.

This rearrangement joins TRBV7-6 to TRBJ1-4; TRBD1 is a possible D gene (5 bases). There are 13 residues in the CDR3. V lost 2 bases and J 8 bases, leaving 9 bases between the germline ends. In germline, CDR1 is SGHVS, CDR2 FNYEAQ. The CDR3: CASSLKEGEKLFF. Written as DNA, the CDR3 is TGTGCCAGCAGCTTAAAAGAGGGGGAAAAACTGTTTTTT.

In this sample, this clone turned up a few times. The V gene is TRBV10-1, the J gene TRBJ2-7, with TRBD1 matching 7 bases. Germline V CDR1 and CDR2: WNHNN, SYGVQD (reference sequence). With 5 bases clipped from V and 6 bases from J, the junction kept 4 bases outside the gene matches. This CDR3 comprises 12 residues. Here the CDR3 reads CASSLTGLEQYF. The CDR3, as DNA: TGCGCCAGCAGTTTGACAGGGCTCGAGCAGTACTTC.

A note on this clone: One end of the junction fails to match germline, which may point to a read error. The chain has TRBV9 and TRBJ1-1; possible D gene TRBD1, 6 bases. CDR3 length: 15 residues. Per germline, CDR1 SGDLS and CDR2 YYNGEE. The CDR3, as DNA: TGTGCCAGCAGCCGGTCCTACCGGGACATCACTGGAGCTTTCTTT. The encoded protein is CASSRSYRDITGAFF.

This chain joins TRBV2 and TRBJ1-4, with D uncertain. In germline, CDR1 is SNHLY, CDR2 FYNNEI. The CDR3 consists of 16 residues. V was cut by 2 bases and J by 3 bases, with 13 bases left in between. The CDR3 DNA reads TGTGCCAGCAGTGAATCGCCGGGTTTAGCTAATGAAAAACTGTTTTTT. Its protein product is CASSESPGLANEKLFF.

CDR3 in DNA: TGTGCCAGCAGTTACACAGGGAACTATGGCTACACCTTC. This sequence encodes CASSYTGNYGYTF. V and J are TRBV6-6 and TRBJ1-2, with TRBD1 as a possible D gene (6 bases). Trimming pared 2 bases from V and 2 bases from J, leaving 6 bases between. CDR1 is MNHNY, CDR2 SVGAGI, per germline (reference sequence). This CDR3 is built from 13 residues.

In this sample, this clone turned up once. V is TRBV5-1 and J is TRBJ1-2; D may be TRBD1 (5 bases). Germline-derived CDR1 and CDR2 are SGHRS and YFSETQ. CDR3 length equals 19 residues. Trimming removed 2 bases from V and 4 bases from J, with 27 bases in between. This CDR3 reads CASSFLSTLFSRDLYGYTF. The DNA of the CDR3 is TGCGCCAGCAGCTTCCTTTCTACGCTTTTTTCCAGGGATCTCTATGGCTACACCTTC.

The rearrangement joins TRBV5-6 to TRBJ1-2; no definite D call. This CDR3 has 15 residues. CDR1 SGHDT and CDR2 YYEEEE come from the germline V gene. V was shortened by 3 bases and J by 1 base, with 13 bases between the two germline ends. The DNA of the CDR3 is TGTGCCAGCAGCTGGCGGGCGGAATATAACTATGGCTACACCTTC. Its translation is CASSWRAEYNYGYTF.

This chain links TRBV5-1 with TRBJ2-1; D is uncertain. The CDR3 consists of 15 residues. Deletions cut 0 bases from V and 1 base from J, with 8 bases between. Germline CDR1 and CDR2: SGHRS and YFSETQ. Written as DNA, the CDR3 is TGCGCCAGCAGCTTGGCCCCGGAATCCTACAATGAGCAGTTCTTC. This codes for CASSLAPESYNEQFF.

The chain joins TRBV9 to TRBJ1-4; 8 bases are shared with TRBD1. The ends lost 3 bases at V and 8 bases at J; junction bases unmatched: 6. This CDR3 comprises 14 residues. Germline loops: CDR1 SGDLS, CDR2 YYNGEE. The CDR3 is CASSDGDRREKLFF. The CDR3 DNA reads as TGTGCCAGCAGCGATGGGGACAGGCGGGAAAAACTGTTTTTT.

The J gene is TRBJ1-4, the V gene TRBV9, with TRBD1 matching 9 bases. This CDR3 region has 16 residues. The ends lost 0 bases at V and 7 bases at J; junction bases unmatched: 7. Germline V CDR1 and CDR2: SGDLS, YYNGEE. The CDR3 spells CASSVEDRGVGEKLFF. CDR3 bases: TGTGCCAGCAGCGTAGAGGACAGGGGCGTTGGTGAAAAACTGTTTTTT.

V gene TRBV4-1 combines with J gene TRBJ1-1, with D uncertain. V lost 0 bases to trimming and J lost 0 bases, with 11 bases between them. CDR1 MGHRA and CDR2 YSYEKL come from the germline V gene. The CDR3 spans 16 residues. The CDR3 sequence: CASSQDFGQLNTEAFF. The CDR3 nucleotides read TGCGCCAGCAGCCAAGATTTCGGGCAATTGAACACTGAAGCTTTCTTT.

This chain connects TRBV10-3 to TRBJ1-1; TRBD1 might be the D (5 bases). V gave up 1 base and J gave up 4 bases, with 16 bases separating them. The CDR3 consists of 16 residues. Germline loops: CDR1 ENHRY, CDR2 SYGVKD. CDR3 loop: CAISEYGRGEGTEAFF. Here the CDR3 DNA reads TGTGCCATCAGTGAGTACGGAAGGGGCGAGGGCACTGAAGCTTTCTTT.

In DNA form, the CDR3 reads TGTGCCAGCTCCGGACTAGGGGTGGGTGAGCAGTTCTTC. Translating it yields CASSGLGVGEQFF. The chain has TRBV2 and TRBJ2-1, with TRBD2 identical over 7 bases. The CDR3 contains 13 residues. Germline loops: CDR1 SNHLY, CDR2 FYNNEI. The ends lost 8 bases at V and 9 bases at J; junction bases unmatched: 10.

The rearrangement joins TRBV7-2 to TRBJ2-6; D remains unclear. The CDR3 contains 18 residues. Germline loops: CDR1 SGHTA, CDR2 FQGNSA. V lost 4 bases, J lost 5 bases, and 21 bases lay in between. CDR3 protein: CASSCIRRRQSRANVLTF. CDR3 sequence (DNA): TGTGCCAGCAGCTGCATTAGGAGACGACAAAGTCGGGCCAACGTCCTGACTTTC.

The V gene is TRBV12-5, the J gene TRBJ1-2, with no clear D. CDR1 is LGHNT and CDR2 is FRNRAP in the germline V gene. V was pared by 6 bases and J by 1 base, with 12 bases between. The CDR3 covers 14 residues. CDR3 residues: CASGLRASNYGYTF. The CDR3 nucleotides read TGTGCTAGTGGCCTACGGGCGAGTAACTATGGCTACACCTTC.

The CDR3 nucleotides read TGTGCCAGCAGTGTGAACTATGGCTACACCTTC. Translation: CASSVNYGYTF. The chain couples TRBV2 to TRBJ1-2; D is undetermined. V shed 4 bases and J shed 2 bases, with 2 bases lying between them. The CDR3 sequence is 11 residues long. In germline, CDR1 is SNHLY, CDR2 FYNNEI.

The sample holds many counts of this clone. For the CDR3, the DNA is TGCAGCGCACCAGCGGGGGGGCAAGAGACCCAGTACTTC. This codes for CSAPAGGQETQYF. The chain links TRBV29-1 to TRBJ2-5, with 10 positions matching TRBD2. The CDR3 consists of 13 residues. The V gene's germline CDR1 is SQVTM and CDR2 ANQGSEA. V shed 7 bases, J shed 2 bases, and the junction held 4 bases outside the gene matches.

The chain recombines TRBV5-1 with TRBJ2-5; D is perhaps TRBD1 or TRBD2 (5 bases each). The CDR3 is made up of 15 amino acids. The V end lost 0 bases, the J end lost 5 bases, and 14 bases lay between the germline ends. Germline V lookup: CDR1 SGHRS, CDR2 YFSETQ. CDR3 nucleotides: TGCGCCAGCAGCTTGGCGGGGACCGTCGGGGAGACCCAGTACTTC. It is translated as CASSLAGTVGETQYF.

The V and J genes are TRBV28 and TRBJ1-5, with D unclear. Germline CDR1 is MDHEN and CDR2 is SYDVKM. There are 16 residues in the CDR3. Trimming stripped 3 bases from V and 0 bases from J, with 12 bases between. The CDR3 is CASSLGGFYSNQPQHF. In DNA form, the CDR3 reads TGTGCCAGCAGTTTGGGTGGATTTTATAGCAATCAGCCCCAGCATTTT.

This clone is labeled medium-sized. CDR3 sequence reads: CASRGQGDTGELFF. Here the CDR3 DNA reads TGTGCCAGCAGAGGACAGGGGGACACCGGGGAGCTGTTTTTT. This sequence joins TRBV5-6 and TRBJ2-2, with 10 bases lining up with TRBD1. V was pared by 5 bases and J by 3 bases, with 1 base of the junction left unmatched. CDR3 length: 14 residues. The germline gives CDR1 SGHDT, CDR2 YYEEEE. The whole variable domain, filled in from reference TRBV5-6 and TRBJ2-2, reads DAGVTQSPTHLIKTRGQQVTLRCSPKSGHDTVSWYQQALGQGPQFIFQYYEEEERQRGNFPDRFSGHQFPNYSSELNVNALLLGDSALYLCASRGQGDTGELFFGEGSRLTVL.

This clone was found a few times. The gene calls are TRBV27 and TRBJ1-2; D is unresolved. The CDR3 is 15 residues long. The V end lost 7 bases, the J end lost 5 bases, and 20 bases lay between the germline ends. CDR1 and CDR2 from the germline V gene are MNHEY and SMNVEV (reference sequence). The CDR3 sequence: CASTDTGPGRYGYTF. The DNA for the CDR3 is TGTGCCAGCACCGACACCGGACCCGGGAGATATGGCTACACCTTC.